What follows are 22 T cell receptor beta chains derived from one specimen sequenced in a study of post-analysis software for immune sequencing data. General study points: A handful of TRBV segments were significantly more frequent in patients than in controls. TRBV5-6, TRBV5-1 and TRBV20-1 were among these segments.

These receptors' antigens are unknown. TCR beta libraries were prepared from cDNA with unique molecular identifiers. TCRdb re-derived calls from the PCR reads in MiXCR, one entry per CDR3 protein. The table shows 170,000 or so distinct CDR3 sequences, with about 32% occurring only once. The specimen was blood. The receptor set was obtained from a girl aged 5-17 years with multiple sclerosis.

The sample holds many counts of this clonotype. This chain connects TRBV7-8 to TRBJ2-7; a possible D gene is TRBD2 (6 bases). Germline CDR1 reads SGHVS; CDR2 reads FQNEAQ. CDR3 length: 16 amino acids. Trimming cost V 4 bases and J 0 bases, with 16 bases left between them. The CDR3 coding sequence is TGTGCCAGCAGCTCCCCGGGACTTTCGAGCTCCTACGAGCAGTACTTC. Translating gives CASSSPGLSSSYEQYF.

Notes on this clonotype: Being one base from a much bigger clone, this may be a read error. This rearrangement joins TRBV6-5 to TRBJ2-4; tentative D call: TRBD1 (6 bases). The J call may be in error: the DNA end matches TRBJ2-7 better. CDR1 and CDR2 from the germline V gene are MNHEY and SVGAGI. CDR3 size: 14 residues. The CDR3 protein is CASRGQNQVYEQYF. DNA for the CDR3: TGTGCCAGCAGGGGACAAAATCAGGTGTACGAGCAGTACTTC.

This clonotype was counted only a few times. The CDR3 sequence: CASGLGQGAITEQYF. CDR3 nucleotide sequence: TGTGCTAGTGGTTTAGGGCAGGGGGCGATTACCGAGCAGTACTTC. J is TRBJ2-7 and V is TRBV12-5; 8 nucleotides line up with TRBD1. Germline V gene sequence: CDR1 LGHNT, CDR2 FRNRAP. The trim removed 3 bases at V and 6 bases at J, leaving 10 bases unmatched. The CDR3 runs 15 residues.

This clonotype was counted only a few times. This chain uses TRBV6-1 with TRBJ2-1, with TRBD2 as a possible D gene (5 bases). Trimming removed 6 bases at V and 5 bases at J, with 11 bases between. The CDR3 runs 13 residues. Germline-derived CDR1 and CDR2 are MNHNS and SASEGT. CDR3 sequence: CASRGDGHNEQFF. In nucleotides, the CDR3 is TGTGCCAGCAGGGGAGACGGGCACAATGAGCAGTTCTTC.

This clonotype came up many times. The V call is TRBV4-1, the J call TRBJ1-6; the D gene is possibly TRBD1 (5 bases). The germline gives CDR1 MGHRA, CDR2 YSYEKL. The germline V and J ends were trimmed by 1 base and 5 bases, with 6 bases remaining between them. The length of the CDR3 is 14 residues. The DNA for the CDR3 is TGCGCCAGCAGCCAAGGACAGCATAATTCACCCCTCCACTTT. It is translated as CASSQGQHNSPLHF.

The chain combines TRBV12-3 or TRBV12-4 with TRBJ2-1, with a possible D match to TRBD2 (6 bases). Between the trimmed V and J ends, which lost 8 bases and 6 bases, there was a span of 17 bases. The CDR3 totals 14 residues. The CDR3 bases are TGTGCCAGCGATGCGGGAATTATGGGCAATGAGCAGTTCTTC. It specifies CASDAGIMGNEQFF.

This clonotype was observed a handful of times. As DNA, the CDR3 is TGTGCCAGCTCAACGGGGACAGCTAACTATGGCTACACCTTC. Translated, it gives CASSTGTANYGYTF. The chain uses TRBV18 and TRBJ1-2; 7 positions match TRBD1. The germline CDR1 and CDR2 sequences are KGHSH and LQKENI. With 5 bases clipped from V and 0 bases from J, the junction kept 3 bases outside the gene matches. The CDR3 consists of 14 residues.

This clonotype has a count of ten or more. The rearrangement uses TRBV20-1 and TRBJ1-1; D remains unclear. Germline CDR1 DFQATT, CDR2 SNEGSKA (reference sequence). The CDR3 runs to 13 residues. The V end was cut by 7 bases, the J end by 0 bases, with 12 bases between. The CDR3 sequence: CSGRTGMNTEAFF. In DNA, the CDR3 is TGCAGTGGACGGACGGGGATGAACACTGAAGCTTTCTTT.

V gene TRBV5-1 combines with J gene TRBJ1-2; D gene unclear. V lost 0 bases, J lost 2 bases, and 11 bases lay in between. There are 15 residues in the CDR3. Looked up from germline, CDR1 is SGHRS and CDR2 is YFSETQ. The CDR3 DNA reads TGCGCCAGCAGCTTGGCAGGCGCAGTCAACTATGGCTACACCTTC. Translated: CASSLAGAVNYGYTF.

A word on this clonotype: An end of the junction does not agree with germline; a read error may underlie this. The chain uses TRBV3-1 and TRBJ2-7; D gene uncertain. The CDR3 has 16 residues. CDR1 is LGHDT and CDR2 is YNNKEL in the germline V gene (reference sequence). The CDR3 is CASSQVPTQSSYGQYF. Written as DNA, the CDR3 is TGTGCCAGCAGCCAAGTTCCAACTCAGAGCTCCTACGGGCAGTACTTC.

In its sample, this clonotype was seen many times. The V call is TRBV10-3, the J call TRBJ2-1, with D tentatively TRBD2 (5 bases). The CDR3 has 16 residues. Germline lookup yields CDR1 ENHRY and CDR2 SYGVKD. V was shortened by 2 bases and J by 1 base, with 12 bases between the two germline ends. The CDR3 loop is CAISEESGRSYNEQFF. The CDR3 DNA sequence: TGTGCCATCAGTGAGGAATCGGGAAGGTCCTACAATGAGCAGTTCTTC.

In this sample, this clonotype turned up a few times. V usage is TRBV4-1 and J usage is TRBJ1-1, with D possibly matching TRBD1 (6 bases). The CDR3 has 14 residues. Germline lookup yields CDR1 MGHRA and CDR2 YSYEKL. Trimming stripped 4 bases from V and 4 bases from J, with 13 bases between. This CDR3 is CASSPTGAGTEAFF. The CDR3 nucleotides read TGCGCCAGCAGCCCCACGGGGGCAGGCACTGAAGCTTTCTTT.

A note on this clonotype: This may be a read error, as it is one base from a much larger clone. V usage is TRBV27 and J usage is TRBJ2-1; TRBD1 matches 8 bases. The germline gives CDR1 MNHEY, CDR2 SMNVEV (reference sequence). CDR3 length: 15 amino acids. V lost 5 bases to trimming and J lost 4 bases; unmatched junction nucleotides: 7. The CDR3 spells CASSEMDRDYNEQFF. CDR3 DNA: TGTGCCAGCAGTGAGATGGACAGGGATTACAATGAGCAGTTCTTC.

This clonotype came up many times. The chain couples TRBV5-1 to TRBJ2-1; a possible D gene is TRBD2 (5 bases). V gave up 4 bases and J gave up 12 bases, with 17 bases separating them. Germline V lookup: CDR1 SGHRS, CDR2 YFSETQ. The length of the CDR3 is 13 residues. Here the CDR3 reads CASSNGTRLVQFF. The CDR3 region has the DNA TGCGCCAGCAGCAATGGAACTAGGCTTGTGCAGTTCTTC.

The chain combines TRBV12-3 or TRBV12-4 with TRBJ2-5; D is unresolved. The V gene lost 3 bases and the J gene lost 11 bases, with 31 bases spanning the gap. CDR3 length: 18 amino acids. The CDR3 sequence: CASSFDRTANFRYNEQYF. As DNA, the CDR3 is TGTGCCAGCAGTTTTGACCGGACGGCTAATTTTAGGTACAATGAGCAGTACTTC.

J is TRBJ2-4 and V is TRBV6-4; D remains unclear. Gene TRBJ2-7 matches the end of the DNA better, so the J call may be wrong. Germline values: CDR1 MRHNA, CDR2 SNTAGT. The CDR3 totals 14 residues. The CDR3 is CASSGDEHSYEQYF. CDR3 coding DNA: TGTGCCAGCAGTGGCGACGAACACTCCTACGAGCAGTACTTC.

This clonotype was counted a few times. The V and J genes are TRBV12-3 or TRBV12-4 and TRBJ2-7; D perhaps matches TRBD2 (5 bases). Trimming took off 2 bases at V and 4 bases at J, with 15 bases between the two ends. CDR3 length: 15 amino acids. The CDR3 sequence: CASSLPGAGVYEQYF. The CDR3 nucleotides read TGTGCCAGCAGTTTACCAGGAGCCGGGGTTTACGAGCAGTACTTC.

The rearrangement links TRBV4-2 to TRBJ2-7; D is undetermined. The germline V and J ends were trimmed by 0 bases and 5 bases, with 20 bases remaining between them. The CDR3 extends over 17 amino acids. Germline V gives CDR1 LGHNA, CDR2 YNFKEQ. CDR3 sequence: CASSQETGFNSADEQYF. For the CDR3, the DNA is TGTGCCAGCAGCCAAGAAACGGGTTTCAACTCTGCGGACGAGCAGTACTTC.

This clonotype was seen repeatedly, ten times or more. The V call is TRBV6-1, the J call TRBJ2-1; TRBD2 is a possible D gene (5 bases). Looked up from germline, CDR1 is MNHNS and CDR2 is SASEGT. This CDR3 spans 14 amino acids. V lost 2 bases and J lost 5, with 10 bases in between. CDR3 sequence: CASSERESHNEQFF. CDR3 sequence (DNA): TGTGCCAGCAGTGAAAGGGAGAGTCACAATGAGCAGTTCTTC.

The rearrangement joins TRBV9 to TRBJ2-2, with 9 bases matching TRBD2. The V gene's germline CDR1 is SGDLS and CDR2 YYNGEE. V gave up 4 bases and J gave up 3 bases; unmatched junction bases: 7. The CDR3 runs to 16 residues. CDR3 loop: CASSPRLAGYTGELFF. CDR3 DNA sequence: TGTGCCAGCAGCCCACGGCTAGCGGGATACACCGGGGAGCTGTTTTTT. The whole variable domain, remainder taken from reference TRBV9 and TRBJ2-2, is DSGVTQTPKHLITATGQRVTLRCSPRSGDLSVYWYQQSLDQGLQFLIQYYNGEERAKGNILERFSAQQFPDLHSELNLSSLELGDSALYFCASSPRLAGYTGELFFGEGSRLTVL.

A note on this clonotype: A much larger clonotype is one base distant, so this may be a read error. The V call is TRBV12-3 or TRBV12-4, the J call TRBJ2-1, with 7 nucleotides matching TRBD1. J gave up 10 bases and V 6 bases, and 9 bases lay outside the gene matches. This CDR3 has 13 amino acids. DNA of the CDR3: TGTGCCAGCAGGGGACAGAAGTCCTACGAGCAGTTCTTC. Its translation is CASRGQKSYEQFF.

This clonotype was detected a few times. Being one base from a much bigger clone, this may be a read error. The chain recombines TRBV7-9 with TRBJ2-1, with TRBD2 matching 9 bases. The DNA matches TRBJ2-7 better at its end, which makes the J call doubtful. Germline CDR1 SEHNR, CDR2 FQNEAQ (reference sequence). The CDR3 is 15 amino acids. CDR3 sequence reads: CASSHRLAAYNEQYF. DNA for the CDR3: TGTGCCAGCAGCCATAGACTAGCGGCTTACAATGAGCAGTACTTC.